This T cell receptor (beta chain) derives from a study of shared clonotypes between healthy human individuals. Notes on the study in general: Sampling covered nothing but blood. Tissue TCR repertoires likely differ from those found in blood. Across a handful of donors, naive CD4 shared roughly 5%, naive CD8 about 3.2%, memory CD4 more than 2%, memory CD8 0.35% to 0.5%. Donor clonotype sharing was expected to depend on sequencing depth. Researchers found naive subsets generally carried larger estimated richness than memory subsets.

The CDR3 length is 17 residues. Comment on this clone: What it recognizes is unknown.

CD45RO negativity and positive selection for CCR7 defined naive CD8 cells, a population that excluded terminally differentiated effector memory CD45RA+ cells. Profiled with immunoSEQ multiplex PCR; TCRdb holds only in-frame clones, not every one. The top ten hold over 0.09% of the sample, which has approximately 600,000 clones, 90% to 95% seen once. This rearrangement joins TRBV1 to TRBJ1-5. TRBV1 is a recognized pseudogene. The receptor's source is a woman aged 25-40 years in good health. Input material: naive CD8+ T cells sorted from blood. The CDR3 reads CTSSQDLRGQGNQPQHF. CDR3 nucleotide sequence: TGCACCAGCAGCCAAGATCTGAGGGGCCAAGGCAATCAGCCCCAGCATTTT.